This TCR beta chain was retrieved from a study of cytomegalovirus exposure and HLA in healthy donors. General observations from the study: Researchers counted roughly 160 TCR beta chains as cytomegalovirus-associated. Beyond CMV serostatus, there was no information to go on about immune exposure.

Whereas donors were nominally healthy upon sampling, unrecorded immune exposures were probable. PCR amplification relied on 60 Vbeta primers (plus 13 Jbeta primers). Here immunoSEQ multiplex PCR was the method, and the copy in TCRdb shows in-frame clones only, minus some. The sample contains 60,000 to 65,000 clones, more than 70% of which appear only once. Points on this clone: Its antigen is currently unknown.

The V and J ends lost 5 bases and 0 bases respectively, with 10 bases between them. There are 15 residues in the CDR3. Germline CDR1 and CDR2: SEHNR and FQNEAQ (reference sequence). The sequencing sample was made of PBMCs. This chain uses TRBV7-9 with TRBJ1-4; no definite D call. The clonotype was recovered from a man aged 45 to 65 in good health and CMV-seropositive. The CDR3 reads CASSHPRATNEKLFF. CDR3 sequence (DNA): TGTGCCAGCAGCCACCCGAGGGCAACTAATGAAAAACTGTTTTTT.